This TCR beta chain was recovered during a study of regulatory T cells in long-lasting Graves disease. According to the study, TCR beta libraries were built with iRepertoire HTBI primers and CDR3-region Arm-PCR. In TCRdb, the multiplex PCR reads were re-called with MiXCR into one record per CDR3 protein. Of 400,000 to 600,000 distinct CDR3 sequences listed, 20% to 25% are singletons. V lost 5 bases, J lost 3 bases, and 7 bases stayed unmatched. CDR1 and CDR2 from the germline V gene are GTSNPN and SVGIG (reference sequence). CDR3 length: 15 residues. Time point indicated: persistent/refractory GD, antithyroid drugs over 5 years with positive TRAb. Extracted PBMC RNA gave rise to the TCR library. Guidelines of the American Thyroid Association were used to diagnose Graves' disease. About 9.1 milliliters of peripheral blood went into EDTA tubes.

The sequenced sample was peripheral blood mononuclear cells (PBMCs), obtained when the disease was refractory, from a patient treated with antithyroid drugs. The chain combines TRBV30 with TRBJ2-7, with TRBD2 identical over 13 bases. The clonotype comes from a female donor with Graves disease. The CDR3 loop reads CAWGLAGAPVYEQYF. CDR3 coding DNA: TGTGCCTGGGGACTAGCGGGGGCGCCAGTCTACGAGCAGTACTTC.